The 27 T cell receptor beta chains in this list originate from one sample, sequenced in a study of OX40 agonist ivuxolimab in advanced cancers. The method was immunoSEQ multiplex PCR; TCRdb's version includes in-frame clones alone and lacks a portion of them. The table records over 50,000 clones, 89% of them present only once. The sequences come from CD4+ or CD8+ T cells sorted from blood, collected in a trial of the OX40 agonist ivuxolimab. The receptors derive from an adult with an advanced solid tumor such as melanoma, head and neck, liver or kidney cancer.

This chain links TRBV7-3 with TRBJ2-1; D could derive from TRBD1 or TRBD2 (5 bases each). V shed 6 bases and J shed 6 bases, with 18 bases lying between them. The CDR3 length is 15 residues. In germline, CDR1 is SGHTA, CDR2 FQGTGA. The CDR3 DNA is TGTGCCAGCAGTCCAGTCGGGGCCCCGGGCAATGAGCAGTTCTTC. Translated, it gives CASSPVGAPGNEQFF.

The chain couples TRBV6-6 to TRBJ2-7, with 11 bases matching TRBD2. This CDR3 is 15 amino acids long. Germline V CDR1 and CDR2: MNHNY, SVGAGI (reference sequence). V trimming: 6 bases; J trimming: 2 bases; junction bases outside the gene matches: 6. CDR3 sequence reads: CASRSLAGGAYEQYF. CDR3 sequence (DNA): TGTGCCAGCAGGTCCCTAGCGGGAGGCGCCTACGAGCAGTACTTC.

Only a few counts were recorded for this clone. V gene TRBV6-5 combines with J gene TRBJ1-5; weak D call: TRBD1 (5 bases). V was shortened by 0 bases and J by 6 bases, with 12 bases between the two germline ends. Germline loops: CDR1 MNHEY, CDR2 SVGAGI. The CDR3 is 15 amino acids. The CDR3 reads CASSYSRGGGQPQHF. In DNA, the CDR3 is TGTGCCAGCAGTTACTCACGCGGGGGTGGTCAGCCCCAGCATTTT.

The chain links TRBV28 to TRBJ2-3, with TRBD2 identical over 14 bases. This CDR3 has 17 residues. The trim removed 3 bases at V and 10 bases at J, leaving 12 bases unmatched. CDR1 is MDHEN, CDR2 SYDVKM, per germline. The CDR3 DNA sequence: TGTGCCAGCAGTTTCACCCCCCCAGGACTAGCGGGAGGACCGCAGTATTTT. The encoded protein is CASSFTPPGLAGGPQYF.

This chain connects TRBV10-3 to TRBJ1-1; D unclear. V was cut by 3 bases and J by 11 bases, with 13 bases left in between. Germline lookup yields CDR1 ENHRY and CDR2 SYGVKD. The CDR3 extends over 12 amino acids. CDR3 residues: CAISDGGLGAFF. DNA for the CDR3: TGTGCCATCAGTGATGGAGGACTTGGGGCTTTCTTT.

The chain uses TRBV18 and TRBJ2-1, with a tentative D call TRBD2 (5 bases). The CDR3 has 15 residues. Trimming took off 3 bases at V and 5 bases at J, with 14 bases between the two ends. From germline, CDR1 is KGHSH and CDR2 LQKENI. CDR3 region: CASSPRTGIHNEQFF. The CDR3, as DNA: TGTGCCAGCTCACCGAGGACCGGGATCCACAATGAGCAGTTCTTC.

The V call is TRBV9, the J call TRBJ1-2, with D possibly TRBD1 on 5 matching bases. The CDR3 length is 12 residues. Germline values: CDR1 SGDLS, CDR2 YYNGEE. The germline V and J ends were trimmed by 7 bases and 4 bases, with 11 bases remaining between them. In DNA form, the CDR3 reads TGTGCCAGCGAGGGGACGAGCTATGGCTACACCTTC. Translating it yields CASEGTSYGYTF.

The rearrangement uses TRBV6-5 and TRBJ2-3; possibly TRBD1 or TRBD2 for D (6 bases each). V was cut by 6 bases and J by 2 bases, with 15 bases left in between. Germline V gene data show CDR1 as MNHEY and CDR2 as SVGAGI. The CDR3 has 15 residues. Written as DNA, the CDR3 is TGTGCCAGCAGAGAGATAGGGGGGTACACAGATACGCAGTATTTT. Protein: CASREIGGYTDTQYF.

V usage is TRBV7-9 and J usage is TRBJ2-7; D gene uncertain. Germline V CDR1 and CDR2: SEHNR, FQNEAQ (reference sequence). The CDR3 is 14 amino acids. Trimming shortened V by 3 bases and J by 4 bases, and 13 bases separated the two germline ends. The CDR3 bases are TGTGCCAGCAGCTTGGGCAGCAAATGGTACGAGCAGTACTTC. This codes for CASSLGSKWYEQYF.

V and J are TRBV5-1 and TRBJ2-7, with D perhaps assigned TRBD1 or TRBD2 (5 bases each). Per germline, CDR1 SGHRS and CDR2 YFSETQ. The V gene lost 0 bases and the J gene lost 2 bases, with 12 bases spanning the gap. The CDR3 consists of 15 residues. In DNA, the CDR3 is TGCGCCAGCAGCTTGGCAGGGCCGGGGCCCTACGAGCAGTACTTC. Residues: CASSLAGPGPYEQYF.

The J gene is TRBJ2-7, the V gene TRBV27; 9 positions match TRBD1. The trim removed 2 bases at V and 3 bases at J, leaving 2 bases unmatched. CDR1 is MNHEY, CDR2 SMNVEV, per germline (reference sequence). This CDR3 has 14 residues. Written as DNA, the CDR3 is TGTGCCAGCAGTTTAGAGACAGGGGGCTACGAGCAGTACTTC. Amino acids: CASSLETGGYEQYF.

This chain uses TRBV28 with TRBJ2-1; D gene uncertain. This CDR3 has 14 amino acids. Trimming removed 6 bases at V and 4 bases at J, with 13 bases between. The germline V gene has CDR1 MDHEN and CDR2 SYDVKM. CDR3 residues: CASRLPGLYNEQFF. As DNA, the CDR3 is TGTGCCAGCAGACTACCGGGCCTATACAATGAGCAGTTCTTC.

This sequence joins TRBV15 and TRBJ2-7; TRBD2 aligns across 10 bases. V shed 8 bases and J 0 bases; nucleotides not matched to a gene: 16. This CDR3 contains 18 residues. The V gene's germline CDR1 is LNHNV and CDR2 YYDKDF (reference sequence). CDR3 coding DNA: TGTGCCACCGGCACCGAAGAGATGGCTAGCGGGAGCTCCTACGAGCAGTACTTC. Encoded protein: CATGTEEMASGSSYEQYF. Using reference TRBV15 and TRBJ2-7 for the parts outside the CDR3, the full variable domain is DAMVIQNPRYQVTQFGKPVTLSCSQTLNHNVMYWYQQKSSQAPKLLFHYYDKDFNNEADTPDNFQSRRPNTSFCFLDIRSPGLGDTAMYLCATGTEEMASGSSYEQYFGPGTRLTVT.

This sequence joins TRBV5-5 and TRBJ2-2; D possibly corresponds to TRBD2 (6 bases). Per germline, CDR1 SGHKS and CDR2 YYEKEE (reference sequence). This CDR3 comprises 15 residues. The V end lost 3 bases, the J end lost 1 base, and 10 bases lay between the germline ends. CDR3 sequence: CASSWTGENTGELFF. The CDR3 DNA is TGTGCCAGCAGCTGGACGGGAGAGAACACCGGGGAGCTGTTTTTT.

The chain has TRBV5-3 and TRBJ2-7; D not certain. TRBV5-3 is an ORF for which the function is uncertain. With 1 base removed from V and 0 bases from J, the gap between germline ends came to 11 bases. CDR3 length: 15 residues. CDR3 nucleotide sequence: TGTGCCAGAAGCTTGCCCCGAATCAACTCCTACGAGCAGTACTTC. Protein sequence: CARSLPRINSYEQYF.

This chain links TRBV4-3 with TRBJ2-2; 15 nucleotides agree with TRBD2. With 3 bases clipped from V and 3 bases from J, the junction kept 8 bases outside the gene matches. The CDR3 runs 19 residues. Germline V gene data show CDR1 as LGHNA and CDR2 as YSLEER. CDR3 DNA: TGCGCCAGCAGCCACTCCGGACTAGCGGGAGGGGCGGACACCGGGGAGCTGTTTTTT. Amino acid sequence: CASSHSGLAGGADTGELFF.

CDR3 protein: CASSIPGHPSNQPQHF. DNA for the CDR3: TGTGCCAGTAGTATACCGGGACACCCTAGCAATCAGCCCCAGCATTTT. The chain joins TRBV19 to TRBJ1-5, with a tentative D call TRBD1 (6 bases). Germline-derived CDR1 and CDR2 are LNHDA and SQIVND (reference sequence). CDR3 length: 16 residues. Deletions cut 2 bases from V and 0 bases from J, with 11 bases between.

The J gene is TRBJ2-7, the V gene TRBV5-6; D is perhaps TRBD1 (6 bases). Trimming shortened V by 0 bases and J by 2 bases, and 12 bases separated the two germline ends. In germline, CDR1 is SGHDT, CDR2 YYEEEE. CDR3 length equals 15 residues. CDR3 residues: CASSLVQGMAYEQYF. CDR3 bases: TGTGCCAGCAGCTTGGTGCAGGGGATGGCCTACGAGCAGTACTTC.

The V call is TRBV6-1, the J call TRBJ2-7, with 7 bases aligning to TRBD1. V shed 3 bases and J 7 bases; nucleotides not matched to a gene: 12. Looked up from germline, CDR1 is MNHNS and CDR2 is SASEGT. CDR3 length: 15 amino acids. The CDR3 spells CASSDPRKGAREQYF. DNA of the CDR3: TGTGCCAGCAGTGACCCTCGAAAGGGGGCTAGGGAGCAGTACTTC.

The rearrangement joins TRBV7-9 to TRBJ2-1; D is unresolved. Per the germline V gene, CDR1 is SEHNR and CDR2 is FQNEAQ (reference sequence). V was shortened by 1 base and J by 0 bases, with 7 bases between the two germline ends. This CDR3 region has 15 residues. CDR3 bases: TGTGCCAGCAGCTTAGGGTATTCCTCCTACAATGAGCAGTTCTTC. The encoded protein is CASSLGYSSYNEQFF.

The table lists this clone with a few counts. V usage is TRBV4-3 and J usage is TRBJ2-1, with D perhaps assigned TRBD1 or TRBD2 (5 bases each). V lost 4 bases, J lost 4 bases, and 14 bases lay in between. This CDR3 comprises 15 residues. CDR1 LGHNA and CDR2 YSLEER come from the germline V gene. The CDR3 DNA follows: TGCGCCAGCAGCCCCGCCCCGGGACGGTACAATGAGCAGTTCTTC. Translating it yields CASSPAPGRYNEQFF.

The chain carries TRBV7-9 and TRBJ2-7; D is perhaps TRBD1 or TRBD2 (5 bases each). Trimming left V 1 base short and J 1 base short, with 17 bases between. Germline CDR1 is SEHNR and CDR2 is FQNEAQ (reference sequence). The CDR3 extends over 17 amino acids. The CDR3 nucleotides read TGTGCCAGCAGCTTAGTGTCCGGGGACGGGGTTTCCTACGAGCAGTACTTC. Its translation: CASSLVSGDGVSYEQYF.

V usage is TRBV7-8 and J usage is TRBJ2-3; 11 bases align to TRBD2. The J segment lost 8 bases and the V segment lost 1 base, leaving 11 bases of the junction unmatched. The CDR3 runs to 17 residues. CDR1 and CDR2 from the germline V gene are SGHVS and FQNEAQ. The CDR3 region is CASSLVLAGGDDGTQYF. DNA for the CDR3: TGTGCCAGCAGCTTAGTGCTAGCGGGGGGAGACGATGGTACGCAGTATTTT.

The chain combines TRBV21-1 with TRBJ2-1; the D call in the table, TRBD1, was not verified against the DNA. TRBV21-1 is deemed a pseudogene. The CDR3 consists of 14 residues. DNA of the CDR3: TGTGCCAGCAGCAAAGGGGGACAGTACAATGAGCAGTTCTTC. Amino acids: CASSKGGQYNEQFF.

The V gene is TRBV4-1, the J gene TRBJ1-5, with D perhaps TRBD1 (5 bases). Per germline, CDR1 MGHRA and CDR2 YSYEKL. Trimming left V 0 bases short and J 6 bases short, with 12 bases between. The CDR3 loop spans 15 amino acids. The CDR3 sequence is CASSQEGQGGQPQHF. The CDR3 DNA sequence: TGCGCCAGCAGCCAAGAGGGTCAGGGAGGTCAGCCCCAGCATTTT.

The chain joins TRBV28 to TRBJ2-7; no firm D call. The CDR3 totals 15 residues. Germline V gene lookup returns CDR1 MDHEN and CDR2 SYDVKM. V was shortened by 3 bases and J by 0 bases, with 12 bases between the two germline ends. The DNA of the CDR3 is TGTGCCAGCAGTTTTTCACAGACCAGCTCCTACGAGCAGTACTTC. It codes for CASSFSQTSSYEQYF.

The genes are TRBV2 and TRBJ1-1; D remains unclear. This CDR3 is built from 12 residues. CDR1 is SNHLY, CDR2 FYNNEI, per germline. Trimming stripped 7 bases from V and 0 bases from J, with 6 bases between. The CDR3, as DNA: TGTGCCAGCAAATATGTGAACACTGAAGCTTTCTTT. Protein product: CASKYVNTEAFF.